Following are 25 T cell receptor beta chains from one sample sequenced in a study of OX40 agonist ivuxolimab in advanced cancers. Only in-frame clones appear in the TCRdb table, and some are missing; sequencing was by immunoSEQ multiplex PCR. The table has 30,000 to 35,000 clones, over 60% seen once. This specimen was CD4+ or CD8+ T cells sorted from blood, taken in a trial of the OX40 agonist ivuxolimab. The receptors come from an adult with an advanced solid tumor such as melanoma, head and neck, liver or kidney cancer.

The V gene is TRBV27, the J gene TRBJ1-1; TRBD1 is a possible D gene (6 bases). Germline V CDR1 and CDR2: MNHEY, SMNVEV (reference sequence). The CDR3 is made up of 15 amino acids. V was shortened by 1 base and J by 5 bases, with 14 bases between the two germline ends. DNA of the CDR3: TGTGCCAGCAGTTTATATCTCAACAGGGAAACTGAAGCTTTCTTT. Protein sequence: CASSLYLNRETEAFF.

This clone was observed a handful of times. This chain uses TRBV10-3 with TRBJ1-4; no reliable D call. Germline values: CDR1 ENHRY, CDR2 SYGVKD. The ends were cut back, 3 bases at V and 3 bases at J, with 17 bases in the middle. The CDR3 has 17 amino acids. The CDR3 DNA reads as TGTGCCATCAGTGAATCTTTCCTTGCGGAACCTAATGAAAAACTGTTTTTT. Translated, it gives CAISESFLAEPNEKLFF.

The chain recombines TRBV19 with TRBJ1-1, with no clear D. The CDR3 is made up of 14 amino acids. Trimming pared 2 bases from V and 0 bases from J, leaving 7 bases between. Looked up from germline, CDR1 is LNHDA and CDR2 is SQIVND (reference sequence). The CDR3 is CASSISGMNTEAFF. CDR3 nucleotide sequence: TGTGCCAGTAGTATATCTGGGATGAACACTGAAGCTTTCTTT.

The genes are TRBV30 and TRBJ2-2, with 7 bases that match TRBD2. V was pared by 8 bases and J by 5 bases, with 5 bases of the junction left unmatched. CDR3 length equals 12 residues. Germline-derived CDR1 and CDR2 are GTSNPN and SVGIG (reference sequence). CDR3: CARREGTGELFF. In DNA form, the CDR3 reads TGTGCCCGTAGGGAGGGTACCGGGGAGCTGTTTTTT.

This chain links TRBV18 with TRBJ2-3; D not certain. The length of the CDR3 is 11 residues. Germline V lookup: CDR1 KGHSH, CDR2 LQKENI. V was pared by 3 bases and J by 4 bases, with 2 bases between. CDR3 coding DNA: TGTGCCAGCTCACCGGCAGATACGCAGTATTTT. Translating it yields CASSPADTQYF. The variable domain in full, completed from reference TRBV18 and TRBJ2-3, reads NAGVMQNPRHLVRRRGQEARLRCSPMKGHSHVYWYRQLPEEGLKFMVYLQKENIIDESGMPKERFSAEFPKEGPSILRIQQVVRGDSAAYFCASSPADTQYFGPGTRLTVL.

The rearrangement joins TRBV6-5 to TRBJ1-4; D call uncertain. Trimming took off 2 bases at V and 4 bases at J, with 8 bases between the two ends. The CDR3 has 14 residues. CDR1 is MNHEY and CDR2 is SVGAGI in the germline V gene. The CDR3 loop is CASSYSSLNEKLFF. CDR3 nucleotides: TGTGCCAGCAGTTACAGCAGTCTTAATGAAAAACTGTTTTTT.

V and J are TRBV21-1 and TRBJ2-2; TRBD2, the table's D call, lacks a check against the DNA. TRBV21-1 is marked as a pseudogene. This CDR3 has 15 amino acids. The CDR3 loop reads CASSKVFPARRELFF. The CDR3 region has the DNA TGTGCCAGCAGCAAAGTGTTTCCAGCGAGGAGGGAGCTGTTTTTT.

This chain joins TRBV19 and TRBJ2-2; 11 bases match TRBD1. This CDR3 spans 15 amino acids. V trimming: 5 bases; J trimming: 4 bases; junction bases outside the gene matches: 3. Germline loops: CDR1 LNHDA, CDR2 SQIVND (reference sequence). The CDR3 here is CASSFGTGGTGELFF. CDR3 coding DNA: TGTGCCAGTAGTTTCGGGACAGGGGGCACCGGGGAGCTGTTTTTT.

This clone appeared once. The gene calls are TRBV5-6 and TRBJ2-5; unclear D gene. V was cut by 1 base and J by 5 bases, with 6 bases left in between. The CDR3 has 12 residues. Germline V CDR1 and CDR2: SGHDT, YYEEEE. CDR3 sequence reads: CASSLLLETQYF. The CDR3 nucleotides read TGTGCCAGCAGCTTGCTTCTGGAGACCCAGTACTTC.

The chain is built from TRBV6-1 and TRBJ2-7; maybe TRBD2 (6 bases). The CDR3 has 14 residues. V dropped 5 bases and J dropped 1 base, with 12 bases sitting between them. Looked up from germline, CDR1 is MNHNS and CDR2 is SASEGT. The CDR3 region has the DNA TGTGCCAGCAGTCCTGTCGGGGGTTCCTACGAGCAGTACGTC. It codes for CASSPVGGSYEQYV.

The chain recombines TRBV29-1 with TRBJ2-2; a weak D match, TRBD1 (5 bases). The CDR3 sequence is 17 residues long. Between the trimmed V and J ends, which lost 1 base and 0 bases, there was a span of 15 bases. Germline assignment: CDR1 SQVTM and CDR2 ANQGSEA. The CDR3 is CSVEGAFGRANTGELFF. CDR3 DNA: TGCAGCGTTGAAGGGGCGTTTGGCAGGGCGAACACCGGGGAGCTGTTTTTT.

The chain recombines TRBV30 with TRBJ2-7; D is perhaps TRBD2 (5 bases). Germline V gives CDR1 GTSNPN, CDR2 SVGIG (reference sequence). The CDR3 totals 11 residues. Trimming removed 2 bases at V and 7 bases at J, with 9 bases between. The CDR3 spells CAWSPTGEQYF. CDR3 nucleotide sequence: TGTGCCTGGAGTCCAACGGGGGAGCAGTACTTC.

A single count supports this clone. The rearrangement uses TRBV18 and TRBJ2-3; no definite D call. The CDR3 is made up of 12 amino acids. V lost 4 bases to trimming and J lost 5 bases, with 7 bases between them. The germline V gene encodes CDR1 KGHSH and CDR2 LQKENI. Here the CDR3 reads CASSLQKDTQYF. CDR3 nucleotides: TGTGCCAGCTCACTCCAAAAAGATACGCAGTATTTT.

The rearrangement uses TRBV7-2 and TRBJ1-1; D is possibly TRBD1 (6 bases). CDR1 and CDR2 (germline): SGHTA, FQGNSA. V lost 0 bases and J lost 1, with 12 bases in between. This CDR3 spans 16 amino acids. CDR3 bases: TGTGCCAGCAGCTTAGCGTTGGGGGCTGGGAACACTGAAGCTTTCTTT. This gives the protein CASSLALGAGNTEAFF.

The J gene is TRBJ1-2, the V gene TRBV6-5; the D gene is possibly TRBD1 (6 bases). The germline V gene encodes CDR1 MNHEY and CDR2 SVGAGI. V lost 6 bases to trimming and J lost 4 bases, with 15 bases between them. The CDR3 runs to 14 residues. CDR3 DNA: TGTGCCAGCAGACGGGGGCAGATGGGCTATGGCTACACCTTC. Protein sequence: CASRRGQMGYGYTF.

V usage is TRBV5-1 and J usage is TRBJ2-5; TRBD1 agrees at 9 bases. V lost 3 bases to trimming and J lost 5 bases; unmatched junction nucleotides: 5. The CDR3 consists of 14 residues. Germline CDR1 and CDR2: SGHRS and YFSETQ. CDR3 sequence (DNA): TGCGCCAGCAGCTCCACAGGGGGCATTGAGACCCAGTACTTC. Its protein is CASSSTGGIETQYF.

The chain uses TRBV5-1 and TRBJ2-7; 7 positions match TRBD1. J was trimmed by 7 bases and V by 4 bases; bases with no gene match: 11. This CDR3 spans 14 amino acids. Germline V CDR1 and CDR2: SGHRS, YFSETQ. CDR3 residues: CASSLDRDCEEQYF. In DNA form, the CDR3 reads TGCGCCAGCAGCCTAGACAGGGATTGTGAAGAGCAGTACTTC.

CDR3 sequence (DNA): TGCGCCAGCAGCCTGGGACAGGATAATTCACCCCTCCACTTT. It yields the protein CASSLGQDNSPLHF. V usage is TRBV5-1 and J usage is TRBJ1-6; 8 bases align to TRBD1. Germline CDR1 SGHRS, CDR2 YFSETQ. V gave up 4 bases and J gave up 5 bases; unmatched junction bases: 2. This CDR3 is 14 amino acids long.

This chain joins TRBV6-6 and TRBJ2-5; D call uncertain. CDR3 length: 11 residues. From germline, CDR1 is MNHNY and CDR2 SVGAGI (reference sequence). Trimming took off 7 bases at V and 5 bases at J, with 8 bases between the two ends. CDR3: CASTSSETQYF. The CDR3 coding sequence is TGTGCCAGCACCTCTAGTGAGACCCAGTACTTC.

The CDR3 bases are TGTGCCAGCAGCCGGTTGGGGAGGGACTATGGCTACACCTTC. Translated: CASSRLGRDYGYTF. V usage is TRBV14 and J usage is TRBJ1-2, with no clear D. CDR1 and CDR2 from the germline V gene are SGHDN and FVKESK. V lost 4 bases to trimming and J lost 3 bases, with 12 bases between them. This CDR3 contains 14 residues.

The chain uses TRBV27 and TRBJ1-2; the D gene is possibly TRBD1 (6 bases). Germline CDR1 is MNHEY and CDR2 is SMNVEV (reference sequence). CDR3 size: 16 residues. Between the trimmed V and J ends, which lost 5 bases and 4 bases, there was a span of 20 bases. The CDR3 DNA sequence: TGTGCCAGCAGTCCGCGAGGGGGGGCCTTTAGCTATGGCTACACCTTC. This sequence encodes CASSPRGGAFSYGYTF.

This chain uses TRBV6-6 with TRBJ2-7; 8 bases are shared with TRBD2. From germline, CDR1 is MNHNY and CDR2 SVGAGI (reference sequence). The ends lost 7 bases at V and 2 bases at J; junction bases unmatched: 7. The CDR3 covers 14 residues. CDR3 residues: CASTPRGGTYEQYF. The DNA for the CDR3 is TGTGCCAGCACTCCCCGGGGGGGAACCTACGAGCAGTACTTC.

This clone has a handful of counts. As DNA, the CDR3 is TGTGCCAGCAGTTACCTTAGCGGCGGGTCTAATTCACCCCTCCACTTT. Protein sequence: CASSYLSGGSNSPLHF. The chain uses TRBV6-5 and TRBJ1-6; D is uncertain. Germline-derived CDR1 and CDR2 are MNHEY and SVGAGI. The CDR3 totals 16 residues. V dropped 2 bases and J dropped 6 bases, with 14 bases sitting between them.

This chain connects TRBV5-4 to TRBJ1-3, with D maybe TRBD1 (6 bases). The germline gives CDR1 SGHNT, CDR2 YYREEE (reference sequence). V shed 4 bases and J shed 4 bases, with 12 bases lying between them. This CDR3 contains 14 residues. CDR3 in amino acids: CASSPRTAGNTIYF. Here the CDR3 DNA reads TGTGCCAGCAGCCCCCGGACAGCCGGAAACACCATATATTTT.

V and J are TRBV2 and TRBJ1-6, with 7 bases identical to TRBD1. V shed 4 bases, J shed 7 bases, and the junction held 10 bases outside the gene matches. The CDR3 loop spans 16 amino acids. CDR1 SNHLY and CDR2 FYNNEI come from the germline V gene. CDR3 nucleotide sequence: TGTGCCAGCAGTGTACGAGGGGGCGCTGGCAATTCACCCCTCCACTTT. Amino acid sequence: CASSVRGGAGNSPLHF.